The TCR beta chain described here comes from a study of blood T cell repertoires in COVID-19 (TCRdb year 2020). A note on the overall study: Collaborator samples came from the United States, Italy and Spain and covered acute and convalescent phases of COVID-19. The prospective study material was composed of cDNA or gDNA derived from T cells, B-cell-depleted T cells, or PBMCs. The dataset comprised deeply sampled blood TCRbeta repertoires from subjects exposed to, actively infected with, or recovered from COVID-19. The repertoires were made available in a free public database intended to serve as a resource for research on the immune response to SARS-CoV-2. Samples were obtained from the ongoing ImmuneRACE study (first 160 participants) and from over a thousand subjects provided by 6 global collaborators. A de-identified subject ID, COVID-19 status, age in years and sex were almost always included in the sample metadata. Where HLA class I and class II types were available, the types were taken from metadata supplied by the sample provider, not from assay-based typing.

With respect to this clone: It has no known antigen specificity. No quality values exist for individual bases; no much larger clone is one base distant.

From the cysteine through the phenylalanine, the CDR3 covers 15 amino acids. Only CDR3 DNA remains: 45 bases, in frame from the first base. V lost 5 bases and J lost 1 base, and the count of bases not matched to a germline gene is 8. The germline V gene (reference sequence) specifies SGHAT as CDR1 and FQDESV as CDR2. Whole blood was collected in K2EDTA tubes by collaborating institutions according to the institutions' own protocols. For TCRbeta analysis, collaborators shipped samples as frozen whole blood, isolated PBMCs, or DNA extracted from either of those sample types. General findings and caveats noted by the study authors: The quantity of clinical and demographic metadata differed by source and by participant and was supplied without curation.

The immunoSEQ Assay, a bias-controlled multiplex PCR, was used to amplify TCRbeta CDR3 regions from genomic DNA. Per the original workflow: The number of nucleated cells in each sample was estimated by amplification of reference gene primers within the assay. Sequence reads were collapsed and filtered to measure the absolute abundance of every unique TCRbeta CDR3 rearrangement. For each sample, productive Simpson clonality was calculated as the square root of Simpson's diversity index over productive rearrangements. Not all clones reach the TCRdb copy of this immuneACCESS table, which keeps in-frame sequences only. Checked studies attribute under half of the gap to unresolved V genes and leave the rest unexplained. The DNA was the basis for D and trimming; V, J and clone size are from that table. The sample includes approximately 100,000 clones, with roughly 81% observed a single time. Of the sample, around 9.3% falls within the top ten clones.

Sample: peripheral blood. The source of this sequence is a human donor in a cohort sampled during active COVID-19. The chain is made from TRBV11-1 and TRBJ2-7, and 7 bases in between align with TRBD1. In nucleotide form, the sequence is TGTGCCAGCAGCCTCACCGGGACAGTTTCCTACGAGCAGTACTTC. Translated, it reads CASSLTGTVSYEQYF. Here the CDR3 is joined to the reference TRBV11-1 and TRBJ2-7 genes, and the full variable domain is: EAEVAQSPRYKITEKSQAVAFWCDPISGHATLYWYRQILGQGPELLVQFQDESVVDDSQLPKDRFSAERLKGVDSTLKIQPAELGDSAMYLCASSLTGTVSYEQYFGPGTRLTVT.